At least ten counts were recorded for the clone carrying this TCR beta chain. The antigen is not known. At one end, the junction sequence differs from germline, possibly due to a read error. This sample was included in a study of CD8 T cells in ankylosing spondylitis. Overall study findings and caveats: A motif in TCR beta, a set of under ten highly homologous variants, appeared characteristic of ankylosing spondylitis blood. Enrichment of disease-linked clones was reportedly significant in matched ankylosing spondylitis synovial fluid. Reports of some motif variants in reactive arthritis synovial fluid and blood predate this one.

The CDR3 extends over 14 amino acids. TCRdb itself ran the 5' RACE reads through MiXCR, one entry per CDR3 protein. The sample shows 200,000 to 300,000 distinct CDR3 sequences, 8% to 9.5% of them seen only once. This clonotype was obtained from a male donor with ankylosing spondylitis or in good health (not recorded which). The source material was blood, either unsorted or a sorted T cell fraction (not recorded which). The chain carries TRBV12-3 or TRBV12-4 and TRBJ2-7; 11 bases map to TRBD2. The CDR3 sequence is CASSLAGGKYEQYF. The CDR3 DNA reads TGTGCCAGCAGTCTAGCGGGAGGAAAATACGAGCAGTACTTC.